The present entry profiles one TCR beta chain with its context. Its antigen remains undetermined. It has no much larger one-base neighbor in the sample; base qualities were not kept. This sample is drawn from a study of blood T cell repertoires in COVID-19 (dated by TCRdb to 2020 to 2021). General notes on the study: The collaborator samples originated in the United States, Italy and Spain and spanned the acute and convalescent phases of COVID-19. The repertoires were released in a freely available public database meant as a resource for research on the immune response to SARS-CoV-2. The material from the prospective study consisted of cDNA or gDNA derived from T cells, B-cell-depleted T cells, or PBMCs. Samples came from the ongoing ImmuneRACE study (first 160 participants) plus 1,254 subjects from 6 global collaborators. The sample metadata nearly always contained a de-identified subject ID, COVID-19 status, age in years and sex. Subjects who had been exposed to COVID-19, were actively infected with it, or had recovered from it provided the deeply sampled blood TCRbeta repertoires that made up the dataset. Where available, HLA class I and class II types were obtained from metadata supplied by the sample provider rather than from assay-based typing. The paper's findings and limits, for the study overall: How much clinical and demographic metadata was included differed by source and by participant, and the metadata was provided uncurated.

TCRbeta CDR3 regions were amplified from genomic DNA by means of the immunoSEQ Assay, a bias-controlled multiplex PCR. On the study's bioinformatics: Nucleated cell counts per sample were estimated from amplification of reference gene primers within the assay. To quantify the absolute abundance of each unique TCRbeta CDR3 rearrangement, sequence reads were collapsed and filtered. For each sample, productive Simpson clonality was calculated by taking the square root of Simpson's diversity index across productive rearrangements. TCRdb re-hosts the immuneACCESS table, in-frame sequences only. Its copies lack some clones; in the studies checked, an unresolved V gene accounts for under half of them, and the cause for the rest is not known. The D gene and trimming were derived from the DNA, and the V and J assignments and clone size from that table. The sample yields 150,000 to 200,000 clones; roughly 84% were counted once. The top ten hold 10% to 15% of the sample.

CDR1 and CDR2 (DFQATT, SNEGSKA) derive from the germline V gene (reference sequence). From the cysteine up to the phenylalanine, the CDR3 has a length of 11 residues. The entry retains the CDR3 DNA only, 33 bases that are in frame from base 1. Trimming costs V 6 bases and J 6 bases, and their ends lie 10 bases apart. In the prospective study, participants were roughly 18 to 89 years old, resided in fewer than 25 geographic areas of the United States, and were enrolled through a virtual design. Cohort assignment in the prospective study relied on participant-reported clinical history from a screening survey and a study questionnaire. ImmuneRACE Cohort 3 recovered participants were defined by two consecutive negative NP/OP PCR tests, healthcare professional clearance, or symptom resolution. In the prospective study, mobile phlebotomists collected whole blood, serum and a nasopharyngeal or oropharyngeal swab from each participant. Prospective study participants could optionally give additional blood draws and questionnaires over an approximately two-month period. Before DNA extraction, blood samples from the prospective study were shipped at room temperature or frozen.

The source of this sequence is a woman aged 55-70 years who had recovered from COVID-19. The specimen sequenced was PBMCs or T cells enriched from blood (not recorded which). Recombination linked TRBV20-1 to TRBJ2-3, with the D gene too uncertain to name. The CDR3 sequence is CSAEMVDTQYF. The DNA reads as follows: TGCAGTGCAGAGATGGTGGATACGCAGTATTTT.